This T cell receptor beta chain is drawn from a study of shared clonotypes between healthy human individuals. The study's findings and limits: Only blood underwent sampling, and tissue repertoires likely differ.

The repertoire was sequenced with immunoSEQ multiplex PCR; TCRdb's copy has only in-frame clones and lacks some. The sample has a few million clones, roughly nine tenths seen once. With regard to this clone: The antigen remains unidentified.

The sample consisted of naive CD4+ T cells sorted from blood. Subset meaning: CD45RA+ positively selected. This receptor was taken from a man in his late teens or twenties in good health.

As DNA, the CDR3 is TGCGCCAGCAGCCAAGCCGGGACAGGGTATTGGGACAATCAGCCCCAGCATTTT. Translation gives CASSQAGTGYWDNQPQHF. The chain links TRBV4-1 to TRBJ1-5, with TRBD1 matching over 9 bases. Losses at the gene ends were 1 base for V and 3 bases for J; bases not matched to a gene: 10. From germline, CDR1 is MGHRA and CDR2 YSYEKL. This CDR3 comprises 18 residues.